This TCR beta chain appears in the sequencing data of a study of blood T cells in healthy people across ages. Study outcomes and limitations: As naive T cell percentage varied, TCR beta diversity correlated strongly with it.

A J-beta primer mix and a sample-barcoded 5' primer were used in a second PCR of about 7 to 12 cycles. Tags on each cDNA molecule came from a template-switch adaptor with 12 random nucleotides. Using its own MiXCR run on the 5' RACE reads, TCRdb lists one record per CDR3 protein. The table records over 750,000 distinct CDR3 sequences, around a quarter of them present only once. The CDR3 is made up of 14 amino acids. CDR1 is LGHNA and CDR2 is YSLEER in the germline V gene. V lost 8 bases, J lost 4 bases, and 17 bases lay in between. A word on this clonotype: Its antigen is unidentified.

Donors ranged from roughly 6 to 90 years old and were healthy Caucasians in Russia. Peripheral blood was drawn, ten milliliters per donor. In addition, the sample was reused for a study of T cells of mothers and their children.

Sequenced input: blood. The chain is built from TRBV4-3 and TRBJ1-2; D is perhaps TRBD1 (5 bases). This TCR was recovered from a boy aged 10-17 years in good health. The CDR3 DNA follows: TGCGCCAGCGGGCAAGACAGATACTCCTATGGCTACACCTTC. This translates into CASGQDRYSYGYTF.